The clone carrying this TCR beta chain was recorded many times. Its antigen is unidentified. These data are taken from a study of T cells in Graves' hyperthyroidism and ophthalmopathy. Study-level information: Peripheral blood was obtained at initial diagnosis, preceding any treatment. Points from the study as a whole: In the blood, most expanded thyroid clonotypes above 0.001 appeared as well.

TCR beta CDR3 regions were amplified from RNA transcripts. A first-round RT-PCR of the TCR CDR3 used the HTBI primer set. TCRdb reprocessed the multiplex PCR reads with MiXCR, giving one entry per CDR3 protein. The data hold 550,000 to 600,000 distinct CDR3 sequences, with over 15% observed a single time. It was considered stable Graves' hyperthyroidism when ophthalmopathy did not progress within 18 months. Hyperthyroidism was newly diagnosed in patients aged 18 to 65 (duration under 2 months). The TCR sequence derives from a young woman with Graves' hyperthyroidism. Sequencing used blood.

The CDR3 DNA is TGTACTGGGGCAGGGAGGATAAACACTGAAGCTTTCTTT. Protein: CTGAGRINTEAFF. The V and J genes are TRBV7-9 and TRBJ1-1; TRBD1 might be the D (5 bases). Looked up from germline, CDR1 is SEHNR and CDR2 is FQNEAQ (reference sequence). This CDR3 comprises 13 residues. The full variable domain, completed using reference TRBV7-9 and TRBJ1-1, is DTGVSQNPRHKITKRGQNVTFRCDPISEHNRLYWYRQTLGQGPEFLTYFQNEAQLEKSRLLSDRFSAERPKGSFSTLEIQRTEQGDSAMYLCTGAGRINTEAFFGQGTRLTVV.